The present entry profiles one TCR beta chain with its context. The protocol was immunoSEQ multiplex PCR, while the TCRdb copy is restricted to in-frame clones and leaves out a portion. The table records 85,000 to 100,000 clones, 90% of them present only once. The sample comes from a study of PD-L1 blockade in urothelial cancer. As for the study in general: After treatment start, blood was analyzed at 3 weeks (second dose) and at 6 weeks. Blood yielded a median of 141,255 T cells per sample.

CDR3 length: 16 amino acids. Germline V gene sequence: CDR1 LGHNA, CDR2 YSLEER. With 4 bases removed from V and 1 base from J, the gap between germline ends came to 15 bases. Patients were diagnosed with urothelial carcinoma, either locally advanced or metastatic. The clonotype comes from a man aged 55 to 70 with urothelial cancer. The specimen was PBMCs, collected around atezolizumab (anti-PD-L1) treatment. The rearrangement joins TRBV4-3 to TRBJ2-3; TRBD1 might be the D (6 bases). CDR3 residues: CASSPQERTGTDTQYF. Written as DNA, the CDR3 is TGCGCCAGCAGCCCGCAAGAGAGGACAGGCACAGATACGCAGTATTTT.